This record looks at one T cell receptor beta chain sequence and its context. The antigen it binds to is not known. Base qualities are not at hand, and no much larger clone is one base apart. Library prep was done by the immunoSEQ multiplex PCR assay. Entries here come from immuneACCESS through TCRdb and include only in-frame sequences with V and J called. Some clones fail to appear in such tables; in the studies checked, an unresolved V gene covers under half of the shortfall, and the cause of the remainder is unknown. The sample records about 65,000 clones, 90% of which are singletons. Approximately 1.2% of the sample comes from the top ten. The entry originates in a study of control samples from healthy donors and cancer patients (dated by TCRdb to 2018 to 2021). Trimming accounts for 3 bases at V and 8 bases at J, while the number of junction bases matched to no gene is 12. Taken from cysteine to phenylalanine, the CDR3 has 16 residues. The sequence is cut down to CDR3 DNA, 48 bases in frame from base 1. Sequences LNHDA (CDR1) and SQIVND (CDR2) are obtained from the germline V gene (reference sequence).

This clonotype was obtained from a woman in her fifties or sixties with colorectal cancer. This sequence uses TRBV19 and TRBJ2-2, and 7 junction bases match TRBD1. The sample taken for sequencing was PBMCs. The CDR3 region has the sequence CASSIRDRIFTGELFF. The DNA reads as follows: TGTGCCAGTAGTATTCGGGACAGAATTTTCACTGGGGAGCTGTTTTTT. The CDR3 plus the reference TRBV19 and TRBJ2-2 genes for the other parts give the full variable domain: DGGITQSPKYLFRKEGQNVTLSCEQNLNHDAMYWYRQDPGQGLRLIYYSQIVNDFQKGDIAEGYSVSREKKESFPLTVTSAQKNPTAFYLCASSIRDRIFTGELFFGEGSRLTVL.